The clone carrying this TCR beta chain was recorded a few times. Its antigen is not identified. This sample stems from a study of Graves' ophthalmopathy and Graves' hyperthyroidism. Excluded: other autoimmune disease, uncontrolled infection, pregnancy or lactation. Around 10 ml of fresh blood yielded the PBMCs by density gradient. From germline, CDR1 is DFQATT and CDR2 SNEGSKA (reference sequence). The CDR3 covers 14 residues. Trimming shortened V by 0 bases and J by 2 bases, and 10 bases separated the two germline ends. The authors amplified TCR beta CDR3 regions, and they did so from RNA transcripts for repertoire sequencing. The library came from an HTBI-primed first-round RT-PCR and a second-round multiplex PCR. TCRdb re-derived calls from the multiplex PCR reads in MiXCR, one entry per CDR3 protein. The sample lists 300,000 to 500,000 distinct CDR3 sequences, 15% occurring once. Study results and caveats: The model's ophthalmopathy progression predictions had approximately 71% sensitivity and 72% to 75% specificity. Most expanded clonotypes in thyroid above 0.001 frequency also showed up in blood.

V usage is TRBV20-1 and J usage is TRBJ1-1; D ambiguous. The sample taken for sequencing was peripheral blood. This receptor was identified in a woman aged 18-35 years with stable Graves' hyperthyroidism. The CDR3 loop reads CSARDLQLNTEAFF. Written as DNA, the CDR3 is TGCAGTGCTAGAGATCTACAGCTTAACACTGAAGCTTTCTTT.